This TCR beta chain was identified in a study of patients and donors after allogeneic stem cell transplantation. Trimming removed 5 bases at V and 3 bases at J, with 14 bases between. The CDR3 length is 14 residues. TCRdb reanalysed the RT-PCR reads using MiXCR and keeps one entry per CDR3 protein. The table includes roughly 190,000 distinct CDR3 sequences, 35% to 50% detected once. V gene TRBV12-3 or TRBV12-4 combines with J gene TRBJ2-7; weak D call: TRBD1 (6 bases). This clonotype originated in a human donor who was either an allogeneic HSCT recipient or a stem cell or donor lymphocyte infusion donor (not recorded which). It is not recorded whose cells these are; they may come from a transplant donor. The sequenced sample was blood, either unsorted or a sorted T cell fraction (not recorded which). The CDR3 reads CASSGTGHLYEQYF. For the CDR3, the DNA is TGTGCCAGCAGTGGGACGGGACACCTCTACGAGCAGTACTTC.